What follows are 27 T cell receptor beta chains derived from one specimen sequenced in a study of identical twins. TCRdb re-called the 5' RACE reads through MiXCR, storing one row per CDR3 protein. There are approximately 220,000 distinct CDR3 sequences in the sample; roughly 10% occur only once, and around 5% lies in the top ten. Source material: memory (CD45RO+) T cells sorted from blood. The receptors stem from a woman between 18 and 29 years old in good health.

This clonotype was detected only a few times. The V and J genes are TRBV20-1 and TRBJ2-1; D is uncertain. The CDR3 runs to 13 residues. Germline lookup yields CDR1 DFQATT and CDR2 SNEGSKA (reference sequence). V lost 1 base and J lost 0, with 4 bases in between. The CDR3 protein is CSARGISYNEQFF. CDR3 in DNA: TGCAGTGCTAGAGGTATCTCCTACAATGAGCAGTTCTTC.

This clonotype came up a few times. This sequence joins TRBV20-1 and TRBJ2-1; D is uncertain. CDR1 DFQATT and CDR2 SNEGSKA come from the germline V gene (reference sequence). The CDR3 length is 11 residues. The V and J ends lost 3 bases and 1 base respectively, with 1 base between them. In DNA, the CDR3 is TGCAGTGCTAGTTCCTACAATGAGCAGTTCTTC. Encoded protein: CSASSYNEQFF.

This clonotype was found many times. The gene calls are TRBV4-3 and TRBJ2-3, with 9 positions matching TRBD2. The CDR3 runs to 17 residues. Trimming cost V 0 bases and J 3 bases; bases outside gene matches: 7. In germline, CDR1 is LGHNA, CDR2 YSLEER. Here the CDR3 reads CASSQEASGDITDTQYF. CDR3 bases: TGCGCCAGCAGCCAAGAGGCTAGCGGGGATATAACAGATACGCAGTATTTT.

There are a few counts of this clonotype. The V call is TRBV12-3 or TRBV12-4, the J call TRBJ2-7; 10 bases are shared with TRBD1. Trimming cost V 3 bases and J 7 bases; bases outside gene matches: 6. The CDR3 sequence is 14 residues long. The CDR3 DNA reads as TGTGCCAGCAGTTTGAGACAGGGGGCGGATGAGCAGTACTTC. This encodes CASSLRQGADEQYF.

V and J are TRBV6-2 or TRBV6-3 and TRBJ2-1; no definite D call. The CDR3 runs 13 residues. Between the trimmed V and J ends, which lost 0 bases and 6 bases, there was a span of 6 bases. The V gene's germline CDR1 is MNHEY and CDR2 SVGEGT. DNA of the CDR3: TGTGCCAGCAGTTACTCGGCAATCAATGAGCAGTTCTTC. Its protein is CASSYSAINEQFF.

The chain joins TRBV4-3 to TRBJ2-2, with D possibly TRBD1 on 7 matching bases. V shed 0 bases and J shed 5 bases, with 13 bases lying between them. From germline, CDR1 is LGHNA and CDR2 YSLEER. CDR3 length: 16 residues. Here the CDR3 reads CASSQEEGARTGELFF. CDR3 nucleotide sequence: TGCGCCAGCAGCCAAGAGGAGGGGGCGCGGACCGGGGAGCTGTTTTTT.

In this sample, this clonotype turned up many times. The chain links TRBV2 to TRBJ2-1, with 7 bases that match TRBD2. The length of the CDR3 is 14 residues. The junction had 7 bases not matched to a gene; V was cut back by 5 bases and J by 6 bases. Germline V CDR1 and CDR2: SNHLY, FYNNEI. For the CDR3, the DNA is TGTGCCAGCAGTCGGCGGGAGTCTGGCAATGAGCAGTTCTTC. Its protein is CASSRRESGNEQFF.

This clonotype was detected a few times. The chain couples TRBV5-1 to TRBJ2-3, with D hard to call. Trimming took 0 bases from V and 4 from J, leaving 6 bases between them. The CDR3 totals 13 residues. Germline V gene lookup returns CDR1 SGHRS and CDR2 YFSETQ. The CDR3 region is CASSLDRADTQYF. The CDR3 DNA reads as TGCGCCAGCAGCTTGGACCGAGCAGATACGCAGTATTTT.

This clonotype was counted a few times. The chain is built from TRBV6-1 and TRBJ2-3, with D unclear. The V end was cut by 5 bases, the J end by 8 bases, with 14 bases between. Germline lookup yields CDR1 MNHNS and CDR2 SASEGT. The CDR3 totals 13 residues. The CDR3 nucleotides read TGTGCCAGCAGTAATATTCTCTGGGGTACGCAGTATTTT. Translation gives CASSNILWGTQYF.

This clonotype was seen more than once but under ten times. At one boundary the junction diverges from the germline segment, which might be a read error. CDR3 region: CASSLSESASGGHF. The CDR3 region has the DNA TGTGCCAGCAGCTTATCCGAATCGGCTAGCGGGGGACATTTT. V and J are TRBV7-8 and TRBJ2-3; 10 bases align to TRBD2. Germline V lookup: CDR1 SGHVS, CDR2 FQNEAQ. CDR3 length: 14 residues.

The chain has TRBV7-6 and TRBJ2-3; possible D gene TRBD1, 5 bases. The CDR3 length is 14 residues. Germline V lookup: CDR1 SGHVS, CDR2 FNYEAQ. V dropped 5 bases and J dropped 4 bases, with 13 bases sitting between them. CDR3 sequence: CASSKGYRADTQYF. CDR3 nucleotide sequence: TGTGCCAGCAGCAAGGGGTATCGTGCAGATACGCAGTATTTT. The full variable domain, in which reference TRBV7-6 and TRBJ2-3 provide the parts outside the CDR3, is GAGVSQSPRYKVTKRGQDVALRCDPISGHVSLYWYRQALGQGPEFLTYFNYEAQQDKSGLPNDRFSAERPEGSISTLTIQRTEQRDSAMYRCASSKGYRADTQYFGPGTRLTVL.

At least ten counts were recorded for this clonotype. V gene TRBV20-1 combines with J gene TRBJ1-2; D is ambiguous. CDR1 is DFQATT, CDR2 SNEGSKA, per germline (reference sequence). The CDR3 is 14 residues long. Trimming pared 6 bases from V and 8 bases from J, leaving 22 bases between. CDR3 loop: CSARLATGYEGYTF. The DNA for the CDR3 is TGCAGTGCCCGACTCGCGACCGGATATGAGGGCTACACCTTC.

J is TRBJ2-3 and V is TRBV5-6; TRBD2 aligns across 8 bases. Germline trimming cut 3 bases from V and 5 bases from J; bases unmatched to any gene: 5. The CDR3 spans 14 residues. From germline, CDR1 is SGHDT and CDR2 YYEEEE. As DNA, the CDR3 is TGTGCCAGCAGCTCCGGGAGGGCTTTAGATACGCAGTATTTT. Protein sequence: CASSSGRALDTQYF. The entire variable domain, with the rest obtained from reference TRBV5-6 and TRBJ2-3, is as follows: DAGVTQSPTHLIKTRGQQVTLRCSPKSGHDTVSWYQQALGQGPQFIFQYYEEEERQRGNFPDRFSGHQFPNYSSELNVNALLLGDSALYLCASSSGRALDTQYFGPGTRLTVL.

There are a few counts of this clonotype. The CDR3 sequence: CATSDPRGGTGETQYF. In nucleotides, the CDR3 is TGTGCCACCAGTGACCCCCGGGGGGGGACGGGGGAGACCCAGTACTTC. This sequence joins TRBV24-1 and TRBJ2-5, with 8 bases lining up with TRBD2. V gave up 4 bases and J gave up 5 bases; unmatched junction bases: 11. Germline-derived CDR1 and CDR2 are KGHDR and SFDVKD. The CDR3 runs 16 residues.

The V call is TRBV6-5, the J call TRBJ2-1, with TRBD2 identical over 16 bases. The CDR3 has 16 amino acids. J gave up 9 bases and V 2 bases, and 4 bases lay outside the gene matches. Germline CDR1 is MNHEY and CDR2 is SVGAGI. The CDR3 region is CASSYAGTSGRGEQFF. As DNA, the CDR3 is TGTGCCAGCAGTTACGCGGGGACTAGCGGGAGGGGTGAGCAGTTCTTC.

CDR3 in amino acids: CASSLVVEAGELFF. The CDR3 bases are TGTGCCAGCAGCTTAGTAGTGGAGGCCGGGGAGCTGTTTTTT. V usage is TRBV11-3 and J usage is TRBJ2-2, with D possibly TRBD2 on 5 matching bases. CDR1 is SGHNT and CDR2 is YENEEA in the germline V gene. V lost 1 base and J lost 6, with 9 bases in between. This CDR3 region has 14 residues.

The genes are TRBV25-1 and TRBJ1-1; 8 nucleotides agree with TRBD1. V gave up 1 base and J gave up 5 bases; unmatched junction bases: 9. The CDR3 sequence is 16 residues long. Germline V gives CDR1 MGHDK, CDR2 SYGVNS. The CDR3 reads CASSESTLQGVTEAFF. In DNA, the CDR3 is TGTGCCAGCAGTGAATCTACGCTACAGGGGGTGACTGAAGCTTTCTTT.

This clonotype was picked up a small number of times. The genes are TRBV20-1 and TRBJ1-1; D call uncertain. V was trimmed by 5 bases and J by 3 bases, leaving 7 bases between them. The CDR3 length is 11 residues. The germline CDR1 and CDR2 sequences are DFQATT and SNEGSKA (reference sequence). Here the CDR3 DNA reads TGCAGTGCTGCAAAGCACACTGAAGCTTTCTTT. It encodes CSAAKHTEAFF.

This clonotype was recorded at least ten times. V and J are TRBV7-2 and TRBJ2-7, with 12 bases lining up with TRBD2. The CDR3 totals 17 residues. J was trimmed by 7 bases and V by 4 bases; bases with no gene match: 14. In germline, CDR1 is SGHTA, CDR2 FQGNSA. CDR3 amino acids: CASSSHRLAGVGFEQYF. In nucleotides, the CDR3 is TGTGCCAGCAGCTCCCACCGACTAGCGGGAGTCGGTTTTGAGCAGTACTTC.

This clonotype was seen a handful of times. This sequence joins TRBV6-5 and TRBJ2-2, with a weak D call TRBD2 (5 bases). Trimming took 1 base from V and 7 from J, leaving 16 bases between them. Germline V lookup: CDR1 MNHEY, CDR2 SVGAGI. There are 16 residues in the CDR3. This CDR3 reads CASSYLLGSMGGELFF. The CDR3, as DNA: TGTGCCAGCAGTTACTTACTAGGGTCCATGGGCGGGGAGCTGTTTTTT.

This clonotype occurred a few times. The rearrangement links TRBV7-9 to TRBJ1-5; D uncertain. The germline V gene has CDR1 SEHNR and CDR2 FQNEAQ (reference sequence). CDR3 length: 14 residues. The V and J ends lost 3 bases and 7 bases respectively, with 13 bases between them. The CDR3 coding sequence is TGTGCCAGCAGCTTTGGGAACGTGGGACAGCCCCAGCATTTT. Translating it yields CASSFGNVGQPQHF.

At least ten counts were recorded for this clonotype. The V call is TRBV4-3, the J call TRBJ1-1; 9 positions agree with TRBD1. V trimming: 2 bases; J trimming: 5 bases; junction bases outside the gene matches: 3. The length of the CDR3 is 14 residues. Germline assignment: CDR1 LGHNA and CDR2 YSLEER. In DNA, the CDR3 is TGCGCCAGCAGCCAAACAGGGGGCTGGACTGAAGCTTTCTTT. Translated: CASSQTGGWTEAFF.

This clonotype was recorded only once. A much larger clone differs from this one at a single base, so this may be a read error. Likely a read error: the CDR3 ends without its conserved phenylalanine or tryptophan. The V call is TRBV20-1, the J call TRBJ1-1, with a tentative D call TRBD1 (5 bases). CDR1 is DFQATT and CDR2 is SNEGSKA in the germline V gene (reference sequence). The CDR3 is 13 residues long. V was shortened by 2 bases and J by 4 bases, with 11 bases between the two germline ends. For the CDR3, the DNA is TGCAGTGCTAGAACGGGACTGCTCACTGAAGCTTTCATT. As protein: CSARTGLLTEAFI.

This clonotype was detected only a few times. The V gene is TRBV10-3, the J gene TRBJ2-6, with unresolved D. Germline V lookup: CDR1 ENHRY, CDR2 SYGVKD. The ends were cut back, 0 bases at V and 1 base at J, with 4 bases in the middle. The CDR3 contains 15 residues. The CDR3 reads CAISESGSGANVLTF. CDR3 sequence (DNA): TGTGCCATCAGTGAGTCAGGGTCTGGGGCCAACGTCCTGACTTTC.

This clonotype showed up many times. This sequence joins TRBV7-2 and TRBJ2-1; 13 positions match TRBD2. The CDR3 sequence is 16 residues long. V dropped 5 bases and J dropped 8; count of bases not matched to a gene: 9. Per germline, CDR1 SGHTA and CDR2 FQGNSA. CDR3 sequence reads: CASSLLAGGRVDEQFF. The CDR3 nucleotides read TGTGCCAGCAGCCTACTAGCGGGAGGGCGGGTCGATGAGCAGTTCTTC.

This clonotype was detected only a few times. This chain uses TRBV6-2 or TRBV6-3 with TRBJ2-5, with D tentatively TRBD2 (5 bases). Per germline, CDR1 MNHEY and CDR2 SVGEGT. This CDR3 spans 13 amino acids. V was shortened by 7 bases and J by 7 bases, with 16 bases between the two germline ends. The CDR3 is CASTLRAPWTQYF. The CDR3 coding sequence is TGTGCCAGCACCCTGCGGGCCCCGTGGACCCAGTACTTC.

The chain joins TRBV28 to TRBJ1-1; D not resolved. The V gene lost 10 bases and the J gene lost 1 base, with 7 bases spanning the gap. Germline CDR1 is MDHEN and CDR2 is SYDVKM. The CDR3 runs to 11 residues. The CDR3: CATHANTEAFF. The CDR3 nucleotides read TGTGCCACCCACGCGAACACTGAAGCTTTCTTT.